These 27 T cell receptor beta chains were sequenced from one sample in a study of technical replicates of blood from a handful of donors. Generated by immunoSEQ multiplex PCR, the TCRdb table keeps only in-frame clones and is missing some. The table lists 85,000 to 100,000 clones, approximately 95% of them singletons. Specimen: T cells isolated from PBMCs. These receptors were collected from a human donor in good health.

The chain recombines TRBV7-2 with TRBJ1-2, with 9 bases lining up with TRBD1. This CDR3 contains 17 residues. With 1 base clipped from V and 4 bases from J, the junction kept 10 bases outside the gene matches. The germline V gene encodes CDR1 SGHTA and CDR2 FQGNSA. The CDR3 nucleotides read TGTGCCAGCAGCTTAGAATTGGGACAGGGATGGGCCTATGGCTACACCTTC. This codes for CASSLELGQGWAYGYTF. The full variable domain, rest sourced from reference TRBV7-2 and TRBJ1-2, is GAGVSQSPSNKVTEKGKDVELRCDPISGHTALYWYRQSLGQGLEFLIYFQGNSAPDKSGLPSDRFSAERTGGSVSTLTIQRTQQEDSAVYLCASSLELGQGWAYGYTFGSGTRLTVV.

This chain connects TRBV9 to TRBJ1-1, with unresolved D. The CDR3 loop spans 15 amino acids. CDR1 SGDLS and CDR2 YYNGEE come from the germline V gene. Trimming stripped 4 bases from V and 5 bases from J, with 18 bases between. CDR3 in DNA: TGTGCCAGCAGCTCCCTCGGCTCTGGAGGGACTGAAGCTTTCTTT. It specifies CASSSLGSGGTEAFF.

V is TRBV2 and J is TRBJ1-4, with D possibly being TRBD1 (5 bases). The CDR3 sequence is 13 residues long. V lost 8 bases and J lost 5, with 12 bases in between. Germline values: CDR1 SNHLY, CDR2 FYNNEI. The CDR3 DNA is TGTGCCAGCGGAGGGGCAGGGAATGAAAAACTGTTTTTT. As protein: CASGGAGNEKLFF.

J is TRBJ1-1 and V is TRBV19, with TRBD1 identical over 10 bases. Germline loops: CDR1 LNHDA, CDR2 SQIVND (reference sequence). The junction had 6 bases not matched to a gene; V was cut back by 3 bases and J by 5 bases. This CDR3 has 15 amino acids. The CDR3 nucleotides read TGTGCCAGTAGTATTAAAGGACAGGGGGAAACTGAAGCTTTCTTT. It translates to CASSIKGQGETEAFF.

J is TRBJ1-5 and V is TRBV7-9; 9 bases line up with TRBD1. The V gene end was trimmed by 1 base and the J gene end by 5 bases; junction bases not matched to a gene: 3. In germline, CDR1 is SEHNR, CDR2 FQNEAQ (reference sequence). The CDR3 extends over 15 amino acids. The CDR3 DNA follows: TGTGCCAGCAGCTTAGGACAGGGGGAATATCAGCCCCAGCATTTT. As protein: CASSLGQGEYQPQHF. The full variable domain, rest sourced from reference TRBV7-9 and TRBJ1-5, is DTGVSQNPRHKITKRGQNVTFRCDPISEHNRLYWYRQTLGQGPEFLTYFQNEAQLEKSRLLSDRFSAERPKGSFSTLEIQRTEQGDSAMYLCASSLGQGEYQPQHFGDGTRLSIL.

Written as DNA, the CDR3 is TGTGCCAGCAGCCAAGGAGACAGGTCCGAAAAACTGTTTTTT. This encodes CASSQGDRSEKLFF. This chain uses TRBV14 with TRBJ1-4; perhaps TRBD1 as D (6 bases). Looked up from germline, CDR1 is SGHDN and CDR2 is FVKESK. This CDR3 has 14 amino acids. V was cut by 1 base and J by 8 bases, with 11 bases left in between.

V is TRBV6-5 and J is TRBJ1-5; D unclear. Trimming left V 2 bases short and J 2 bases short, with 7 bases between. The CDR3 consists of 14 residues. Germline V gives CDR1 MNHEY, CDR2 SVGAGI. For the CDR3, the DNA is TGTGCCAGCAGTTACGGCCGGGGCAATCAGCCCCAGCATTTT. Amino acids: CASSYGRGNQPQHF.

This clone was counted only a few times. CDR3 sequence (DNA): TGTGCCAGCAGCCAGCACGGGACAGCTGAAGCTTTCTTT. This codes for CASSQHGTAEAFF. V usage is TRBV14 and J usage is TRBJ1-1; 7 positions agree with TRBD1. Germline trimming cut 3 bases from V and 6 bases from J; bases unmatched to any gene: 4. CDR3 length: 13 amino acids. From germline, CDR1 is SGHDN and CDR2 FVKESK.

The chain has TRBV9 and TRBJ2-5, with 9 positions matching TRBD1. The CDR3 length is 14 residues. With V trimmed by 4 bases and J by 5 bases, 6 bases remained unmatched. The germline V gene encodes CDR1 SGDLS and CDR2 YYNGEE. Here the CDR3 reads CASSTRQGGETQYF. The CDR3 DNA reads as TGTGCCAGCAGCACGAGACAGGGGGGGGAGACCCAGTACTTC.

The gene calls are TRBV10-1 and TRBJ2-7; a possible D gene is TRBD2 (6 bases). The V and J ends lost 3 bases and 2 bases respectively, with 14 bases between them. The CDR3 runs 15 residues. Germline V gene sequence: CDR1 WNHNN, CDR2 SYGVQD (reference sequence). The CDR3 is CASSDYPGEAYEQYF. CDR3 in DNA: TGCGCCAGCAGTGATTATCCGGGGGAGGCCTACGAGCAGTACTTC.

The chain uses TRBV9 and TRBJ1-4; D remains ambiguous. Trimming pared 4 bases from V and 5 bases from J, leaving 12 bases between. The germline V gene has CDR1 SGDLS and CDR2 YYNGEE. CDR3 size: 14 residues. The CDR3 region has the DNA TGTGCCAGCAGCAAGGGAGGGTCCAATGAAAAACTGTTTTTT. It yields the protein CASSKGGSNEKLFF.

This clone was picked up one time. The chain employs TRBV13 and TRBJ1-5, with D unclear. CDR1 is PRHDT, CDR2 FYEKMQ, per germline (reference sequence). This CDR3 contains 13 residues. Trimming pared 2 bases from V and 2 bases from J, leaving 4 bases between. CDR3 DNA: TGTGCCAGCAGCTTACAGGGCAATCAGCCCCAGCATTTT. Its protein is CASSLQGNQPQHF.

The chain links TRBV5-1 to TRBJ2-7, with 9 bases matching TRBD1. Germline V CDR1 and CDR2: SGHRS, YFSETQ. The V and J ends lost 5 bases and 1 base, in that order; junction bases with no gene match: 4. The CDR3 consists of 14 residues. The DNA for the CDR3 is TGCGCCAGCAGAAGCGGGACAGGGTCCTACGAGCAGTACTTC. Its protein product is CASRSGTGSYEQYF.

Here the CDR3 DNA reads TGTGCCAGTAGTCGGAGGGGTTACACTGAAGCTTTCTTT. Translating gives CASSRRGYTEAFF. The chain has TRBV19 and TRBJ1-1; possibly TRBD1 for D (5 bases). V lost 5 bases to trimming and J lost 3 bases, with 10 bases between them. Germline V gene data show CDR1 as LNHDA and CDR2 as SQIVND (reference sequence). The CDR3 length is 13 residues.

The chain is built from TRBV4-1 and TRBJ2-7; D possibly corresponds to TRBD2 (6 bases). CDR3 length equals 15 residues. Germline V gene lookup returns CDR1 MGHRA and CDR2 YSYEKL. The germline V and J ends were trimmed by 5 bases and 5 bases, with 19 bases remaining between them. The CDR3, as DNA: TGCGCCAGCAGCGGTCGGGACTTCGGGTTCAACGAGCAGTACTTC. This encodes CASSGRDFGFNEQYF.

This chain joins TRBV28 and TRBJ1-1; possibly TRBD1 for D (5 bases). Germline loops: CDR1 MDHEN, CDR2 SYDVKM. Trimming left V 1 base short and J 0 bases short, with 15 bases between. This CDR3 region has 17 residues. The DNA for the CDR3 is TGTGCCAGCAGTTTATACAGGAAAAGAACCATGAACACTGAAGCTTTCTTT. Its translation: CASSLYRKRTMNTEAFF.

V gene TRBV2 combines with J gene TRBJ2-1, with 7 bases lining up with TRBD1. The J segment lost 5 bases and the V segment lost 7 bases, leaving 2 bases of the junction unmatched. The germline V gene has CDR1 SNHLY and CDR2 FYNNEI. This CDR3 region has 12 residues. Written as DNA, the CDR3 is TGTGCCAGCAAGACAGGGAACAATGAGCAGTTCTTC. It encodes CASKTGNNEQFF.

V and J are TRBV9 and TRBJ1-2; D is undetermined. The CDR3 loop spans 17 amino acids. Trimming shortened V by 0 bases and J by 2 bases, and 17 bases separated the two germline ends. The germline V gene has CDR1 SGDLS and CDR2 YYNGEE. CDR3 amino acids: CASSVVDYGDVNYGYTF. The CDR3 DNA follows: TGTGCCAGCAGCGTAGTTGATTACGGGGATGTCAACTATGGCTACACCTTC.

V usage is TRBV27 and J usage is TRBJ2-2; 10 bases are a match to TRBD2. J lost 7 bases, V lost 8 bases, and 10 bases had no gene match. The CDR3 length is 15 residues. The V gene's germline CDR1 is MNHEY and CDR2 SMNVEV (reference sequence). DNA of the CDR3: TGTGCCAGCGGTCCCCCGGGACTAGCGATCGGGGAGCTGTTTTTT. It encodes CASGPPGLAIGELFF.

The genes are TRBV4-1 and TRBJ2-5, with 8 bases lining up with TRBD2. The germline CDR1 and CDR2 sequences are MGHRA and YSYEKL. The CDR3 is made up of 18 amino acids. J was trimmed by 1 base and V by 1 base; bases with no gene match: 11. The CDR3 protein is CASSQGRWRGAIQETQYF. The DNA for the CDR3 is TGCGCCAGCAGCCAAGGGCGCTGGCGGGGGGCGATCCAAGAGACCCAGTACTTC.

The V call is TRBV4-1, the J call TRBJ1-1, with 7 bases fitting TRBD1. Germline V gene data show CDR1 as MGHRA and CDR2 as YSYEKL. This CDR3 spans 15 amino acids. The V segment lost 2 bases and the J segment 1 base; nucleotides outside the gene matches: 4. This CDR3 reads CASSQTRGRNTEAFF. CDR3 nucleotide sequence: TGCGCCAGCAGCCAAACTAGGGGGCGGAACACTGAAGCTTTCTTT.

The rearrangement links TRBV10-3 to TRBJ2-1; 8 positions match TRBD2. The CDR3 runs to 14 residues. Germline-derived CDR1 and CDR2 are ENHRY and SYGVKD. Germline trimming cut 5 bases from V and 8 bases from J; bases unmatched to any gene: 8. The CDR3 spells CAISREGLSDEQFF. CDR3 DNA sequence: TGTGCCATCAGTCGGGAGGGCCTCTCCGATGAGCAGTTCTTC.

The V and J genes are TRBV6-1 and TRBJ1-1, with D uncertain. The V and J ends lost 8 bases and 7 bases respectively, with 11 bases between them. Germline CDR1 MNHNS, CDR2 SASEGT. CDR3 length equals 11 residues. The CDR3 region is CASESHHEAFF. CDR3 nucleotides: TGTGCCAGCGAGAGCCACCATGAAGCTTTCTTT.

This chain joins TRBV19 and TRBJ2-5; possibly TRBD2 for D (6 bases). V was shortened by 3 bases and J by 5 bases, with 13 bases between the two germline ends. Germline lookup yields CDR1 LNHDA and CDR2 SQIVND (reference sequence). This CDR3 is built from 14 residues. CDR3 nucleotides: TGTGCCAGTAGTATCCCGGGCAGCGGGGAGACCCAGTACTTC. Protein sequence: CASSIPGSGETQYF.

The V call is TRBV27, the J call TRBJ1-4; D might be TRBD1 (5 bases). Germline assignment: CDR1 MNHEY and CDR2 SMNVEV (reference sequence). Trimming stripped 7 bases from V and 8 bases from J, with 11 bases between. The CDR3 is 12 residues long. In nucleotides, the CDR3 is TGTGCCAGCACCAACGGGGGGGAAAAACTGTTTTTT. It specifies CASTNGGEKLFF.

The chain links TRBV18 to TRBJ2-1, with 12 bases that match TRBD1. CDR1 KGHSH and CDR2 LQKENI come from the germline V gene. This CDR3 is 16 amino acids long. J lost 8 bases, V lost 0 bases, and 5 bases had no gene match. The CDR3 sequence is CASSPPGTGGTDEQFF. CDR3 DNA: TGTGCCAGCTCACCACCGGGGACAGGGGGCACGGATGAGCAGTTCTTC.

The CDR3 loop is CASSSDRAQPQHF. In DNA form, the CDR3 reads TGTGCCAGTAGTAGCGACAGGGCCCAGCCCCAGCATTTT. The chain links TRBV19 to TRBJ1-5, with 7 bases fitting TRBD1. Germline V gene lookup returns CDR1 LNHDA and CDR2 SQIVND (reference sequence). The CDR3 runs 13 residues. Trimming cost V 4 bases and J 7 bases; bases outside gene matches: 4.